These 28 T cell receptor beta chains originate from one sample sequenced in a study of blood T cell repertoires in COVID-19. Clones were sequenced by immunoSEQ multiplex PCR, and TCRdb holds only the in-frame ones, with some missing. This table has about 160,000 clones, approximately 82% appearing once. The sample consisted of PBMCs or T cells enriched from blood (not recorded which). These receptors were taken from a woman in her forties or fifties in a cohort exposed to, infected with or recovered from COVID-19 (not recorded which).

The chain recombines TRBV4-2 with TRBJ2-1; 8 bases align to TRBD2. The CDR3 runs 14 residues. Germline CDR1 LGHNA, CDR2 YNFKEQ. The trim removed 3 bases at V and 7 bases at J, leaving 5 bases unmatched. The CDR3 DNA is TGTGCCAGCAGCCAGCTCCGGGGGGGGAATGAGCAGTTCTTC. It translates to CASSQLRGGNEQFF.

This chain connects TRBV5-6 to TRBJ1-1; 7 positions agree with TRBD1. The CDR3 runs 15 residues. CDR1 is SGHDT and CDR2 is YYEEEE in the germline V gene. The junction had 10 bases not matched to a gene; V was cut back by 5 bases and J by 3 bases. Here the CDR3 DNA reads TGTGCCAGCAGGATAGGGACAGCCGAATACACTGAAGCTTTCTTT. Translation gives CASRIGTAEYTEAFF.

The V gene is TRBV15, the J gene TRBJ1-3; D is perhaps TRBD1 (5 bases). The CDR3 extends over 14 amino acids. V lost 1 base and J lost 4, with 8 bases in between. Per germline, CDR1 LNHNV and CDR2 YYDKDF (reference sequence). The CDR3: CATSRARTGNTIYF. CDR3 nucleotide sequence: TGTGCCACCAGCAGAGCGCGGACAGGAAACACCATATATTTT.

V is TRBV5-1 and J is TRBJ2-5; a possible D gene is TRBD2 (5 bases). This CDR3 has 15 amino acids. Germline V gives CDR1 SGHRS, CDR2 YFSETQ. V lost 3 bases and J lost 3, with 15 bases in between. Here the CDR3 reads CASSYDGVPEETQYF. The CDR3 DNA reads TGCGCCAGCAGCTATGACGGGGTCCCGGAAGAGACCCAGTACTTC.

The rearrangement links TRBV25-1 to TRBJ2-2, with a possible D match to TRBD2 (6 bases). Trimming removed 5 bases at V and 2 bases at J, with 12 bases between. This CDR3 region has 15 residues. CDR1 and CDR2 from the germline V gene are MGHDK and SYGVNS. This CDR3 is CASSLAGKNTGELFF. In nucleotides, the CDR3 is TGTGCCAGCAGTCTGGCGGGGAAAAACACCGGGGAGCTGTTTTTT.

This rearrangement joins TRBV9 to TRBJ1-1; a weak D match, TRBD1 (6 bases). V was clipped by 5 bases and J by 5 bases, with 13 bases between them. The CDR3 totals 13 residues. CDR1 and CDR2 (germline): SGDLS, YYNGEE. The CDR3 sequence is CASSGGSGTEAFF. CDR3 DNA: TGTGCCAGCAGTGGGGGCTCGGGGACTGAAGCTTTCTTT. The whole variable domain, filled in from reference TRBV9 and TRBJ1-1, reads DSGVTQTPKHLITATGQRVTLRCSPRSGDLSVYWYQQSLDQGLQFLIQYYNGEERAKGNILERFSAQQFPDLHSELNLSSLELGDSALYFCASSGGSGTEAFFGQGTRLTVV.

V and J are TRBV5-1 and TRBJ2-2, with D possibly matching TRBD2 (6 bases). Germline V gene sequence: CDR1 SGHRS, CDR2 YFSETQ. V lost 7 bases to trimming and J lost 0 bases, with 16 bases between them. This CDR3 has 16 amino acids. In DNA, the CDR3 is TGCGCCAGCCAGGTCAAGCCGGGGGCGAACACCGGGGAGCTGTTTTTT. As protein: CASQVKPGANTGELFF.

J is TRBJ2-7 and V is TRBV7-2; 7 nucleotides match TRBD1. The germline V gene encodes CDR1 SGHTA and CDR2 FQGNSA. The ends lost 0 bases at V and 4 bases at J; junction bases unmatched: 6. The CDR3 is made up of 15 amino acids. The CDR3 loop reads CASSLAPGQIYEQYF. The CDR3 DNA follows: TGTGCCAGCAGCTTAGCTCCGGGACAGATTTACGAGCAGTACTTC.

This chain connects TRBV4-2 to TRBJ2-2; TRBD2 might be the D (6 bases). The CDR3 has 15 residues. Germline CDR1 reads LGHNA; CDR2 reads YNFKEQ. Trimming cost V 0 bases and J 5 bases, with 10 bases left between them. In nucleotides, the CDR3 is TGTGCCAGCAGCCAAGATTGGGAGGTTACCGGGGAGCTGTTTTTT. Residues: CASSQDWEVTGELFF.

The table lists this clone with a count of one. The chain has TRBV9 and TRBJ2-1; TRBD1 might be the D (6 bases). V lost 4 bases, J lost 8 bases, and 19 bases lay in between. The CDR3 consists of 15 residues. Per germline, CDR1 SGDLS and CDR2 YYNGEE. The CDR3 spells CASSFQGNEDYEQFF. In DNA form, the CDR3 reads TGTGCCAGCAGCTTTCAGGGGAATGAGGACTATGAGCAGTTCTTC.

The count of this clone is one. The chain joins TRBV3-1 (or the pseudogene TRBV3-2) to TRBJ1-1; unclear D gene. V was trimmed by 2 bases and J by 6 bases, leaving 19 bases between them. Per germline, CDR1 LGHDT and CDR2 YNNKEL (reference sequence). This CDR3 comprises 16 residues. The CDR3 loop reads CASSQTKVKRRSEAFF. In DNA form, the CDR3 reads TGTGCCAGCAGCCAAACGAAAGTCAAGCGAAGGTCTGAAGCTTTCTTT.

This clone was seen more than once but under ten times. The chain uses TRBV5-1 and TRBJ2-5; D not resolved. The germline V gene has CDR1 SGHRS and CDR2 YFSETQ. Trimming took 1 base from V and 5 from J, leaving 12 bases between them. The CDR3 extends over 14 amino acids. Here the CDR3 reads CASSLLPNRETQYF. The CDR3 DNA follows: TGCGCCAGCAGCTTGTTACCAAACCGGGAGACCCAGTACTTC. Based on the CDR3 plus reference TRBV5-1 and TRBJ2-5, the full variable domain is KAGVTQTPRYLIKTRGQQVTLSCSPISGHRSVSWYQQTPGQGLQFLFEYFSETQRNKGNFPGRFSGRQFSNSRSEMNVSTLELGDSALYLCASSLLPNRETQYFGPGTRLLVL.

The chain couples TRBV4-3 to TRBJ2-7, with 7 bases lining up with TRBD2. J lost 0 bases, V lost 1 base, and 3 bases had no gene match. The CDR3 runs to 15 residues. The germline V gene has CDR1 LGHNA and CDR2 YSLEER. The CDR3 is CASSQASGVSYEQYF. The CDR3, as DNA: TGCGCCAGCAGCCAAGCCAGCGGGGTCTCCTACGAGCAGTACTTC.

CDR3 sequence: CAGVGQGGYEQYF. DNA of the CDR3: TGTGCCGGAGTGGGGCAGGGAGGATACGAGCAGTACTTC. The J gene is TRBJ2-7, the V gene TRBV7-8; D is possibly TRBD2 (6 bases). V lost 11 bases and J lost 4, with 18 bases in between. Per germline, CDR1 SGHVS and CDR2 FQNEAQ. This CDR3 comprises 13 residues.

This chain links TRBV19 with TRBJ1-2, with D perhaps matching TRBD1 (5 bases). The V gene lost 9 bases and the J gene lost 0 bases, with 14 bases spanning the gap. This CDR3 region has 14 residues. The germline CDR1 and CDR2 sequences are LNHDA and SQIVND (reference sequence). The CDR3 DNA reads TGTGCCAGCCGATCAGGGACTACTAACTATGGCTACACCTTC. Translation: CASRSGTTNYGYTF.

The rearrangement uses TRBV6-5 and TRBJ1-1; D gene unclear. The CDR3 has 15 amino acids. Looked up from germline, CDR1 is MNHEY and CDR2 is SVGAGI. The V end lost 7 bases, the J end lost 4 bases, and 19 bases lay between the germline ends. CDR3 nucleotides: TGTGCCAGCATCCCCCCGGGAACTCAAGTCACTGAAGCTTTCTTT. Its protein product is CASIPPGTQVTEAFF.

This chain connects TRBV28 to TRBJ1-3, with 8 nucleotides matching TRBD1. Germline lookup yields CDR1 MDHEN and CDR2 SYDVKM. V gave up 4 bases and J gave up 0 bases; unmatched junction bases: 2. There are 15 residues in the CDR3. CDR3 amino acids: CASSSQGDSGNTIYF. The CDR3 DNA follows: TGTGCCAGCAGTTCACAGGGGGACTCTGGAAACACCATATATTTT.

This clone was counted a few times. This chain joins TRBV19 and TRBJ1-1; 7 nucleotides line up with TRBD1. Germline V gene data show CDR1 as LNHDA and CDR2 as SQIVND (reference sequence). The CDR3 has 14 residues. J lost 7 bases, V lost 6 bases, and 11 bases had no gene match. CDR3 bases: TGTGCCAGTAGCTTGGACAGGAGTAGGGGTGAAGCTTTCTTT. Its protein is CASSLDRSRGEAFF. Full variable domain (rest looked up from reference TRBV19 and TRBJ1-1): DGGITQSPKYLFRKEGQNVTLSCEQNLNHDAMYWYRQDPGQGLRLIYYSQIVNDFQKGDIAEGYSVSREKKESFPLTVTSAQKNPTAFYLCASSLDRSRGEAFFGQGTRLTVV.

The CDR3 spells CASSSIAGYTDTQYF. As DNA, the CDR3 is TGTGCCAGCAGTTCCATAGCGGGGTACACAGATACGCAGTATTTT. This chain connects TRBV27 to TRBJ2-3, with 8 bases that match TRBD2. From germline, CDR1 is MNHEY and CDR2 SMNVEV (reference sequence). V lost 4 bases and J lost 2; bases outside the gene matches: 5. This CDR3 is built from 15 residues.

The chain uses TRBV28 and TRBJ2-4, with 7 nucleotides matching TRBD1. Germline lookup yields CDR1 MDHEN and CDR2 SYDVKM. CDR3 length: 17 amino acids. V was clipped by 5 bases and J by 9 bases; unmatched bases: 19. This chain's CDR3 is CASSPRQGDGVFGIQYF. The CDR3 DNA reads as TGTGCCAGCAGTCCACGACAGGGAGACGGGGTTTTCGGCATTCAGTACTTC.

Here the CDR3 reads CASSQARGGNQPQHF. For the CDR3, the DNA is TGTGCCAGCAGCCAAGCCAGGGGAGGCAATCAGCCCCAGCATTTT. The chain recombines TRBV3-1 (or the pseudogene TRBV3-2) with TRBJ1-5, with D possibly TRBD1 on 6 matching bases. This CDR3 spans 15 amino acids. Trimming shortened V by 1 base and J by 2 bases, and 9 bases separated the two germline ends. The germline V gene encodes CDR1 LGHDT and CDR2 YNNKEL (reference sequence).

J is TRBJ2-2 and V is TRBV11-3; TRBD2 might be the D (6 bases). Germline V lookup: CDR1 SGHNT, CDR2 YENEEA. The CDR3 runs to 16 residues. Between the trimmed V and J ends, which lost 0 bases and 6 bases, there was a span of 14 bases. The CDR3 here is CASSLDFQGGAGELFF. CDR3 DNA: TGTGCCAGCAGCTTAGATTTCCAGGGAGGTGCCGGGGAGCTGTTTTTT. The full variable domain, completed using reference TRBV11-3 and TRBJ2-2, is EAGVVQSPRYKIIEKKQPVAFWCNPISGHNTLYWYLQNLGQGPELLIRYENEEAVDDSQLPKDRFSAERLKGVDSTLKIQPAELGDSAVYLCASSLDFQGGAGELFFGEGSRLTVL.

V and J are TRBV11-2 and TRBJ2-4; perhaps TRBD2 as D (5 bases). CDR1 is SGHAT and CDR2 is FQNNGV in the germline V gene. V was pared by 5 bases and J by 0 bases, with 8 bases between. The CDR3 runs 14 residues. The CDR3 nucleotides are TGTGCCAGCAGCACAGCGGTAGCCAAAAACATTCAGTACTTC. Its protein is CASSTAVAKNIQYF.

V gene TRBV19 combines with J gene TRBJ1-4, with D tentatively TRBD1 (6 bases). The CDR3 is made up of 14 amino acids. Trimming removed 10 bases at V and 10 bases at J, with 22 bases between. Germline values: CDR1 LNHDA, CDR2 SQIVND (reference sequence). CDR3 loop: CATLDASGTIKLFF. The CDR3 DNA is TGTGCCACCCTAGACGCATCCGGGACAATAAAACTGTTTTTT. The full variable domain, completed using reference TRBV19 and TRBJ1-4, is DGGITQSPKYLFRKEGQNVTLSCEQNLNHDAMYWYRQDPGQGLRLIYYSQIVNDFQKGDIAEGYSVSREKKESFPLTVTSAQKNPTAFYLCATLDASGTIKLFFGSGTQLSVL.

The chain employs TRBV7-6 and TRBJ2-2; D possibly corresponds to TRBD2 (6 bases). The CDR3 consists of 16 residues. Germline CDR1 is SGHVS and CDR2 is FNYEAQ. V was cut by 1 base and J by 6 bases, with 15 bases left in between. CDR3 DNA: TGTGCCAGCAGCTTAGAGTCTGTGGGACTCTCCGGGGAGCTGTTTTTT. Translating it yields CASSLESVGLSGELFF.

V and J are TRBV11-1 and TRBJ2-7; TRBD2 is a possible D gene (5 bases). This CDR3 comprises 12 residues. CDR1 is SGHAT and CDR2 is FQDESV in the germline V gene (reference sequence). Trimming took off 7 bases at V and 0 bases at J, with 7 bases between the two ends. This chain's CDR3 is CASMGSSYEQYF. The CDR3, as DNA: TGTGCCAGCATGGGGAGCTCCTACGAGCAGTACTTC. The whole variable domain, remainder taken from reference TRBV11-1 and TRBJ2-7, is EAEVAQSPRYKITEKSQAVAFWCDPISGHATLYWYRQILGQGPELLVQFQDESVVDDSQLPKDRFSAERLKGVDSTLKIQPAELGDSAMYLCASMGSSYEQYFGPGTRLTVT.

The CDR3, as DNA: TGCGCCAGCAGCCAGGGAGGGAGCCGATTATTCTGGGGCCAAGAGACCCAGTACTTC. Amino acid sequence: CASSQGGSRLFWGQETQYF. The V gene is TRBV4-1, the J gene TRBJ2-5; 7 positions match TRBD2. Germline-derived CDR1 and CDR2 are MGHRA and YSYEKL. V dropped 3 bases and J dropped 1; count of bases not matched to a gene: 17. The CDR3 is made up of 19 amino acids.

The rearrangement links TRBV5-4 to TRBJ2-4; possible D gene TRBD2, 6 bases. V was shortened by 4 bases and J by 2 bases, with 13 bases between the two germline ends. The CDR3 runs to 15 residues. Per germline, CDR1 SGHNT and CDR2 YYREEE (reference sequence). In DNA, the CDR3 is TGTGCCAGCAGCGCCCCGGGACTCTCCAAAAACATTCAGTACTTC. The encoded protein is CASSAPGLSKNIQYF.